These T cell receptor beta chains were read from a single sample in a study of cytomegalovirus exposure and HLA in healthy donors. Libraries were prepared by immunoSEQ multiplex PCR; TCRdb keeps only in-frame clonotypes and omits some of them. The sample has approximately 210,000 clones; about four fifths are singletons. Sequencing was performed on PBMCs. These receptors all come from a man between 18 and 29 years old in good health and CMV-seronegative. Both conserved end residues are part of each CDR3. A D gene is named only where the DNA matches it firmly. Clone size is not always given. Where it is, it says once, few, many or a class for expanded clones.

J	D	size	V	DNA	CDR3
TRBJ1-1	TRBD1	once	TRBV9	TGTGCCAGCAGCGCCCGACAGGGGGGAACTGAAGCTTTCTTT	CASSARQGGTEAFF
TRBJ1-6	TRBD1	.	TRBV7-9	TGTGCCAGCACCCCGGGGGGACAGGATAGATCACCCCTCCACTTT	CASTPGGQDRSPLHF
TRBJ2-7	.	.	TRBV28	TGTGCCAGCAGCCGACTGGGCGGGTCCTACGAGCAGTACTTC	CASSRLGGSYEQYF
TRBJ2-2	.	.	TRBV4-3	TGCGCCAGCAGCCAAGAGGCGGGCGTGAACACCGGGGAGCTGCTTTTT	CASSQEAGVNTGELLF
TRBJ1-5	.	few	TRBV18	TGTGCCAGCTCAATAGAGCGGGGGGTCAACAATCAGCCCCAGCATTTT	CASSIERGVNNQPQHF
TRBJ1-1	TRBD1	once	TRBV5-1	TGCGCCAGCAGCTTAAGACAGGGCGGGAACACTGAAGCTTTCTTT	CASSLRQGGNTEAFF
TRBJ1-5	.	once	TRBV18	TGTGCCAGCTCACAGAGTAATAGCAATCAGCCCCAGCATTTT	CASSQSNSNQPQHF
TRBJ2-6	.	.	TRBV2	TGTGCCAGCAGTCGAACCAGGGATGCTGGGGCCAACGTCCTGACTTTC	CASSRTRDAGANVLTF
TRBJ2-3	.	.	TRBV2	TGTGCCAGCGCTCAGGGGACAGATACGCAGTATTTT	CASAQGTDTQYF
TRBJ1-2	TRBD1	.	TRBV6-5	TGTGCCAGCAGGCGAGGACAGGGGGCAGGTGGCTACACCTTC	CASRRGQGAGGYTF
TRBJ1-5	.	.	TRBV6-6	TGTGCCAGCACCGGGGGGCGCCTTCCCAATCAGCCCCAGCATTTT	CASTGGRLPNQPQHF
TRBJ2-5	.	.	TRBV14	TGTGCCAGCAGCCAACTCGAGGGACACATCCAAGAGACCCAGTACTTC	CASSQLEGHIQETQYF
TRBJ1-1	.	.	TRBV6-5	TGTGCCAGCATCCAGGCAGGGAACACTGAAGCTTTCTTT	CASIQAGNTEAFF
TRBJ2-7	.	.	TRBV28	TGTGCCAGCAGCGTAGACCGTCTTGGGGGGACCGAGCAGTACTTC	CASSVDRLGGTEQYF
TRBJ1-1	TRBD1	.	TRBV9	TGTGCCAGCAGCGCCTGGGACAGACCCAACACTGAAGCTTTCTTT	CASSAWDRPNTEAFF
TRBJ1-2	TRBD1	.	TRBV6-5	TGTGCCAGCACCAACGGGCCCGACAGGACAGGGGGCTACACCTTC	CASTNGPDRTGGYTF
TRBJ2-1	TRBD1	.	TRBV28	TGTGCCAGCAGTGGGACAGGGGGGTACAATGAGCAGTTCTTC	CASSGTGGYNEQFF
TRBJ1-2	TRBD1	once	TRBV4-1	TGCGCCAGCAGCCAGAGTACAGGGGGATTAGGGGGCTACACCTTC	CASSQSTGGLGGYTF
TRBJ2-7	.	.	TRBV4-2	TGTGCCAGCAGCCAAGTGGGCTTCGGCGAGCAGTACTTC	CASSQVGFGEQYF
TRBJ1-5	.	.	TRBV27	TGTGCCAGCAGTTTGCTGGCAAATCAGCCCCAGCATTTT	CASSLLANQPQHF
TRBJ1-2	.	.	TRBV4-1	TGCGCCAGCAGCCATGGCATCACACAGGGTTGGGGCGGCTACACCTTC	CASSHGITQGWGGYTF
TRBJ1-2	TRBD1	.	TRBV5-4	TGTGCCAGCAGCTTCCGGGACAGCGGCTATGGCTACACCTTC	CASSFRDSGYGYTF
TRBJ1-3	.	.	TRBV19	TGTGCCAGTAGTAGACTCCAGACCCTTGCCTCTGGAAACACCATATATTTT	CASSRLQTLASGNTIYF
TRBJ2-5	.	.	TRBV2	TGTGCCAGCAGTGAAAGGTTCGGGGAGACCCAGTACTTC	CASSERFGETQYF
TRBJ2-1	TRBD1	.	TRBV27	TGTGCCAGCAGTTCCTCCGGGACAGCTTACAATGAGCAGTTCTTC	CASSSSGTAYNEQFF
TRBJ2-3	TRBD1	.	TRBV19	TGTGCCAGTAGTGAAACAGGGGGTCCCACAGATACGCAGTATTTT	CASSETGGPTDTQYF
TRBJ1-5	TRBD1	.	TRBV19	TGTGCCAGTAGTTCACCCGACAGGGTTGTAGGCAATCAGCCCCAGCATTTT	CASSSPDRVVGNQPQHF
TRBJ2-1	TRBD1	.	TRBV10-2	TGCGCCAGCCGGACAGGGGGGTCCTACAATGAGCAGTTCTTC	CASRTGGSYNEQFF
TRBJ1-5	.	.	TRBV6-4	TGTGCCAGCAGTGAACACGGACTTCACCCAAATCAGCCCCAGCATTTT	CASSEHGLHPNQPQHF
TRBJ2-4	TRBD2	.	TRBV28	TGTGCCAGCAGTTTTCCGGGACTAGCGAATAAAAACATTCAGTACTTC	CASSFPGLANKNIQYF
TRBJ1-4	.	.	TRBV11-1	TGTGCCAGCAGCTTAGACGATCCAAGGAGATTTGCAACTAATGAAAAACTGTTTTTT	CASSLDDPRRFATNEKLFF
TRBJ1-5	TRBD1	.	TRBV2	TGTGCCAGCAGTACGACAGGGGGCAATCAGCCCCAGCATTTT	CASSTTGGNQPQHF
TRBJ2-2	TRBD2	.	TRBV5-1	TGCGCCAGCAGCTCGCGGGGGGGCACGAACACCGGGGAGCTGTTTTTT	CASSSRGGTNTGELFF
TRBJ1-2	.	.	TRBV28	TGTGCCAGCAGTTTGGCTCGCTATGGCTACACCTTC	CASSLARYGYTF
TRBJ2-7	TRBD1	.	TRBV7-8	TGTGCCAGCAGCCCTTCGGGACAGTTCGACGAGCAGTACTTC	CASSPSGQFDEQYF
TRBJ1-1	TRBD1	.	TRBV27	TGTGCCAGCACCCTGACCGGGACAGGGGGCACTGAAGCTTTCTTT	CASTLTGTGGTEAFF
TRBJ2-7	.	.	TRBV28	TGTGCCAGCAGTTCAGGATACCTTAGGGAGCAGTACTTC	CASSSGYLREQYF
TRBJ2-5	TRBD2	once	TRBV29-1	TGCAGCGCTTATCCAGCAGCGGGAGGAGAGACCCAGTACTTC	CSAYPAAGGETQYF
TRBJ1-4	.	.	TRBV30	TGTGCCTGGAGTGCTAGACTAACTAATGAAAAACTGTTTTTT	CAWSARLTNEKLFF